This T cell receptor beta chain is drawn from a study of glioma-infiltrating T cells. On this clonotype: Its antigen is still unknown. The junction differs from germline at one of its ends, possibly a read error.

Notes on the study in general: Non-neoplastic patients had below-expected tissue-blood divergence, while all gliomas exceeded expectation. CDR3 overlap between tissue and blood was very small.

The iRepertoire nested amplicon-rescue multiplex PCR amplified TCR alpha and beta CDR3s from RNA. Input was roughly 85-450 ng of tissue mRNA or PBMC total RNA. TCRdb fed the multiplex PCR reads into MiXCR, producing one record per CDR3 protein. The table records fewer than 200,000 distinct CDR3 sequences, 43% of them present only once. This sequence was found in a human donor with low-grade glioma or glioblastoma, undergoing nonglioma brain surgery, or in good health (not recorded which). Sequencing was performed on glioma tissue, nonneoplastic brain tissue, or PBMCs (not recorded which).

For the CDR3, the DNA is TGTGCCAGCAGTCCATCCAATCTAGCAGCGCGGGAGCAGATCTTC. Its translation: CASSPSNLAAREQIF. The J gene is TRBJ2-1, the V gene TRBV6-1; 7 nucleotides line up with TRBD2. Germline CDR1 and CDR2: MNHNS and SASEGT. The CDR3 is 15 amino acids.